These 9 T cell receptor beta chains were all obtained from the same sample, sequenced in a study of cytomegalovirus exposure and HLA in healthy donors. Vbeta (60) and Jbeta (13) primers were used in the PCR. TCRdb keeps only in-frame clones here, not all; method: immunoSEQ multiplex PCR. This repertoire shows 30,000 to 35,000 clones, roughly 80% found once; its top ten account for about 6.3%. The sample was PBMCs. The receptor set was obtained from a male donor in good health and CMV-seronegative.

The chain is built from TRBV30 and TRBJ1-1; TRBD1 is a possible D gene (5 bases). The V gene's germline CDR1 is GTSNPN and CDR2 SVGIG (reference sequence). This CDR3 contains 12 residues. V shed 1 base and J shed 8 bases, with 11 bases lying between them. As DNA, the CDR3 is TGTGCCTGGAGTGCGGGGGGGATCGAAGCTTTCTTT. Translating gives CAWSAGGIEAFF.

This clone was counted once. The chain recombines TRBV28 with TRBJ2-7; possibly TRBD1 for D (6 bases). CDR1 and CDR2 (germline): MDHEN, SYDVKM. The V end lost 8 bases, the J end lost 7 bases, and 9 bases lay between the germline ends. This CDR3 is 10 amino acids long. DNA for the CDR3: TGTGCCAGCGGAACAGGGGAGCAGTACTTC. Its protein is CASGTGEQYF.

The CDR3 DNA follows: TGTGCCAGCAGCGTAGGGGCACGCCAAGAGACCCAGTACTTC. Protein sequence: CASSVGARQETQYF. The gene calls are TRBV9 and TRBJ2-5; the D is unclear. The CDR3 sequence is 14 residues long. Per germline, CDR1 SGDLS and CDR2 YYNGEE. Trimming shortened V by 0 bases and J by 1 base, and 7 bases separated the two germline ends.

This clone was observed once. The chain employs TRBV5-1 and TRBJ2-7; the match to TRBD2 covers 9 bases. There are 14 residues in the CDR3. V shed 5 bases and J 2 bases; nucleotides not matched to a gene: 5. Germline CDR1 and CDR2: SGHRS and YFSETQ. In DNA, the CDR3 is TGCGCCAGCAGTATTCTAGCGGGACCCTACGAGCAGTACTTC. Amino acid sequence: CASSILAGPYEQYF.

The chain carries TRBV19 and TRBJ2-7; 9 bases are shared with TRBD1. The CDR3 contains 15 residues. Germline lookup yields CDR1 LNHDA and CDR2 SQIVND (reference sequence). J was trimmed by 2 bases and V by 5 bases; bases with no gene match: 7. As DNA, the CDR3 is TGTGCCAGTAGTGCCCGGGACAGGGACCCCTACGAGCAGTACTTC. This translates into CASSARDRDPYEQYF.

The chain carries TRBV6-5 and TRBJ1-4, with D possibly TRBD1 on 5 matching bases. The V end was cut by 2 bases, the J end by 3 bases, with 10 bases between. The CDR3 consists of 15 residues. Germline V gene sequence: CDR1 MNHEY, CDR2 SVGAGI. This CDR3 is CASSYGAGPNEKLFF. In DNA form, the CDR3 reads TGTGCCAGCAGTTACGGAGCGGGACCTAATGAAAAACTGTTTTTT.

The chain joins TRBV7-8 to TRBJ2-5; the match to TRBD2 covers 12 bases. CDR1 and CDR2 (germline): SGHVS, FQNEAQ. The CDR3 sequence is 17 residues long. After removal of 5 bases from V and 4 bases from J, the junction contained 11 bases not matched to a gene. Written as DNA, the CDR3 is TGTGCCAGCAGCGGCAGGACTAGCGGGGTTTCGGTAGAGACCCAGTACTTC. It encodes CASSGRTSGVSVETQYF.

Only a few counts were recorded for this clone. The chain uses TRBV4-3 and TRBJ2-1, with 11 bases that match TRBD2. Germline V gene sequence: CDR1 LGHNA, CDR2 YSLEER. This CDR3 contains 15 residues. J gave up 8 bases and V 1 base, and 4 bases lay outside the gene matches. The CDR3 DNA reads TGCGCCAGCAGCCAAGCACTAGCGGGAGAGTATGAGCAGTTCTTC. Translation gives CASSQALAGEYEQFF.

This chain's CDR3 is CASARRGIDRGGGYTF. Written as DNA, the CDR3 is TGTGCCAGCGCCCGACGGGGGATAGACAGGGGAGGAGGCTACACCTTC. V usage is TRBV2 and J usage is TRBJ1-2; TRBD1 matches 8 bases. V was clipped by 8 bases and J by 8 bases; unmatched bases: 19. CDR1 and CDR2 from the germline V gene are SNHLY and FYNNEI. CDR3 length equals 16 residues. Filled out from reference TRBV2 and TRBJ1-2, the complete variable domain reads EPEVTQTPSHQVTQMGQEVILRCVPISNHLYFYWYRQILGQKVEFLVSFYNNEISEKSEIFDDQFSVERPDGSNFTLKIRSTKLEDSAMYFCASARRGIDRGGGYTFGSGTRLTVV.